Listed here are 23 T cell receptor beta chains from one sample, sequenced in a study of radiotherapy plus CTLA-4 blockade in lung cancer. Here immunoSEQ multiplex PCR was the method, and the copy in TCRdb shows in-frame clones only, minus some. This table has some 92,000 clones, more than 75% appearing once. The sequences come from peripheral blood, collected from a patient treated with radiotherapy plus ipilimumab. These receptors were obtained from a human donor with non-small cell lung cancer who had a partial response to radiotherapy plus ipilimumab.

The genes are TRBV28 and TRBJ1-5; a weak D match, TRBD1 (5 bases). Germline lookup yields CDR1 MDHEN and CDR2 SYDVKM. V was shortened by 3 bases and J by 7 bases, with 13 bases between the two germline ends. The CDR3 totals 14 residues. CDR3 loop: CASSLSRGRQPQHF. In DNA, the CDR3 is TGTGCCAGCAGTTTGTCTAGGGGAAGACAGCCCCAGCATTTT.

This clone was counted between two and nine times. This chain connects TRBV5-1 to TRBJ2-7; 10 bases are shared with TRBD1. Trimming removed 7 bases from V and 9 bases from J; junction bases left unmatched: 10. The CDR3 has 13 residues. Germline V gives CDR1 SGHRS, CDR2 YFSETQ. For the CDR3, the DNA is TGCGCCAGCCACCAGACAGGGGGCCAAGCGCAGTACTTC. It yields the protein CASHQTGGQAQYF.

The CDR3 nucleotides are TGTGCCAGCAGTTTATCACTAGCGGGAGCTGAGACCCAGTACTTC. Translation gives CASSLSLAGAETQYF. The V call is TRBV28, the J call TRBJ2-5, with 11 positions matching TRBD2. CDR3 length: 15 amino acids. CDR1 is MDHEN, CDR2 SYDVKM, per germline. J was trimmed by 5 bases and V by 1 base; bases with no gene match: 3.

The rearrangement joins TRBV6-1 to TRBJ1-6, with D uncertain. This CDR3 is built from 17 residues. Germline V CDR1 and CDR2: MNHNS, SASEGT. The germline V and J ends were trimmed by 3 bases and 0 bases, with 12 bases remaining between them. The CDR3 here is CASSDVVHSSYNSPLHF. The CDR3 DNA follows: TGTGCCAGCAGTGACGTCGTCCACAGCTCCTATAATTCACCCCTCCACTTT.

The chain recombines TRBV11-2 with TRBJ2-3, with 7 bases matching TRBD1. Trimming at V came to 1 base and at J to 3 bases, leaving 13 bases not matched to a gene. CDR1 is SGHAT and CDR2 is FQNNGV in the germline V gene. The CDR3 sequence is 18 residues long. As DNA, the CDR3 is TGTGCCAGCAGCTTAGGAAGGGGGCAGGGCACTGAAACAGATACGCAGTATTTT. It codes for CASSLGRGQGTETDTQYF.

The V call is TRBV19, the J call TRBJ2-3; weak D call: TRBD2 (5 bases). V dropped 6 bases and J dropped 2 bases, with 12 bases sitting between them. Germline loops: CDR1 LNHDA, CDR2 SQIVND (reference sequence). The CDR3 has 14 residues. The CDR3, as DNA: TGTGCCAGTAGCCAGCAGGACTTCACAGATACGCAGTATTTT. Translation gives CASSQQDFTDTQYF.

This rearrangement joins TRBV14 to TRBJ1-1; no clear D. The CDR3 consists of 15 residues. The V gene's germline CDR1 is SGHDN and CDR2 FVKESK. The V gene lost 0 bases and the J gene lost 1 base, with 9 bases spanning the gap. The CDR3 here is CASSQELVGNTEAFF. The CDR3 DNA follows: TGTGCCAGCAGCCAAGAATTGGTCGGGAACACTGAAGCTTTCTTT.

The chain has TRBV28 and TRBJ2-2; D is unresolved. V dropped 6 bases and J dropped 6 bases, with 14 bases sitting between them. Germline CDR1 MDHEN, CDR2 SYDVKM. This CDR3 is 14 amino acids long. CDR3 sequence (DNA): TGTGCCAGCAGCCCGTATCCCGGTTCCGGGGAGCTGTTTTTT. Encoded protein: CASSPYPGSGELFF.

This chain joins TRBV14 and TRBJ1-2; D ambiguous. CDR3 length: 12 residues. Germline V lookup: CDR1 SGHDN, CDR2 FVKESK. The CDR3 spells CEKREVNFEYTF. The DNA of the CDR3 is TGTGAGAAGCGGGAGGTAAATTTCGAGTACACCTTC.

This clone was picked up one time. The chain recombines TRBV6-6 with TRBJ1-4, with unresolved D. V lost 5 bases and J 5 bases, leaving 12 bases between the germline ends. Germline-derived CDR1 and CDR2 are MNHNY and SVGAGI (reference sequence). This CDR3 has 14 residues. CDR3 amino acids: CASSPSRGNEKLFF. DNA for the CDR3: TGTGCCAGCAGTCCCAGCCGGGGAAATGAAAAACTGTTTTTT.

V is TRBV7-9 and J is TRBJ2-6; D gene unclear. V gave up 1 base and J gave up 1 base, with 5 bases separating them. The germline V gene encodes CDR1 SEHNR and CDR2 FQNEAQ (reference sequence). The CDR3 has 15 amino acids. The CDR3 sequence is CASSLGPSGANVLTF. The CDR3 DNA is TGTGCCAGCAGCTTAGGGCCTTCTGGGGCCAACGTCCTGACTTTC. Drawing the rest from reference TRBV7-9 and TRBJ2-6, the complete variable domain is DTGVSQNPRHKITKRGQNVTFRCDPISEHNRLYWYRQTLGQGPEFLTYFQNEAQLEKSRLLSDRFSAERPKGSFSTLEIQRTEQGDSAMYLCASSLGPSGANVLTFGAGSRLTVL.

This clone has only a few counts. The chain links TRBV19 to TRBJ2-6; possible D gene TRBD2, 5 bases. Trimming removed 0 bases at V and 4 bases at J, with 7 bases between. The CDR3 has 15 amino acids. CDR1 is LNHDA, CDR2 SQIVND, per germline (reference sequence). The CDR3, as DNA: TGTGCCAGTAGTATAGACCTAGCCGGGGCCAACGTCCTGACTTTC. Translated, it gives CASSIDLAGANVLTF.

The CDR3 protein is CALARGVNEKLFF. The CDR3 DNA is TGTGCCTTGGCCCGGGGGGTGAATGAAAAACTGTTTTTT. The genes are TRBV30 and TRBJ1-4; tentatively, D is TRBD1 (5 bases). The germline gives CDR1 GTSNPN, CDR2 SVGIG (reference sequence). The CDR3 is 13 amino acids. Deletions cut 7 bases from V and 5 bases from J, with 14 bases between.

CDR3 protein: CATSTVGGAGETQYF. The CDR3, as DNA: TGTGCCACCAGCACAGTGGGCGGGGCGGGAGAGACCCAGTACTTC. The chain couples TRBV15 to TRBJ2-5; D is possibly TRBD2 (6 bases). Germline values: CDR1 LNHNV, CDR2 YYDKDF (reference sequence). V gave up 4 bases and J gave up 4 bases, with 16 bases separating them. This CDR3 contains 15 residues.

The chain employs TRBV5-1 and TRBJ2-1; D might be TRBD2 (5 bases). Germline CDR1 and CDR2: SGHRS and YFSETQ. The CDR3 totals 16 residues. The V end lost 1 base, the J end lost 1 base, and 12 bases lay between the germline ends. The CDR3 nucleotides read TGCGCCAGCAGCTTGCTTGAGGGAGAGTCCTACAATGAGCAGTTCTTC. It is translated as CASSLLEGESYNEQFF.

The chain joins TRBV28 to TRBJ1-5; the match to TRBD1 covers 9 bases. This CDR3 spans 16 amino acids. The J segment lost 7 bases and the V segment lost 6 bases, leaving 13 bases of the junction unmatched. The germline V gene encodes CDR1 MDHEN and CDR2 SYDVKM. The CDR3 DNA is TGTGCCAGCAGGAGACAAGACAGGGGGTTCGGGCAGCCCCAGCATTTT. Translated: CASRRQDRGFGQPQHF.

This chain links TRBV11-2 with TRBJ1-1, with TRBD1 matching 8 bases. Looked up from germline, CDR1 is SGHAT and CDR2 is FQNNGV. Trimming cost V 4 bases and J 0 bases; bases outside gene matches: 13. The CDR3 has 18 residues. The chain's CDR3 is CASSYNIDGTGLNTEAFF. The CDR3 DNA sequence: TGTGCCAGCAGCTATAACATCGACGGGACAGGATTGAACACTGAAGCTTTCTTT.

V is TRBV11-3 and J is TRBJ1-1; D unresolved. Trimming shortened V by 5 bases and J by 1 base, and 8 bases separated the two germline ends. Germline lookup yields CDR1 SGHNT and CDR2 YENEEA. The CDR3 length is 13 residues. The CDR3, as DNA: TGTGCCAGCAGCCGTACAGCGAACACTGAAGCTTTCTTT. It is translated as CASSRTANTEAFF.

The CDR3 is CASSPRQENYGYTF. The CDR3 nucleotides read TGCGCCAGCAGCCCAAGACAGGAGAACTATGGCTACACCTTC. This sequence joins TRBV4-1 and TRBJ1-2; D possibly corresponds to TRBD1 (6 bases). This CDR3 comprises 14 residues. V was shortened by 4 bases and J by 2 bases, with 11 bases between the two germline ends. Germline lookup yields CDR1 MGHRA and CDR2 YSYEKL.

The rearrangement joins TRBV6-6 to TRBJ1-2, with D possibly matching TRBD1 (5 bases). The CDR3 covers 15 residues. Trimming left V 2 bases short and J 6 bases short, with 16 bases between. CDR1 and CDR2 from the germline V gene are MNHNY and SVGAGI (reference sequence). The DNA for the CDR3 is TGTGCCAGCAGTTACCAGCAGGGAAGTAGGAATGGCTACACCTTC. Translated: CASSYQQGSRNGYTF.

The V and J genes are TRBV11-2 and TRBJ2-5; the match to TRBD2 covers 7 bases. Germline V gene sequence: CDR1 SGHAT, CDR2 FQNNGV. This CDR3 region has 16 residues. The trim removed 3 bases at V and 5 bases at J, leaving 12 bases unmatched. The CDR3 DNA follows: TGTGCCAGCAGCTTGGGGAGAACTAGCGAGGTGGAGACCCAGTACTTC. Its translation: CASSLGRTSEVETQYF.

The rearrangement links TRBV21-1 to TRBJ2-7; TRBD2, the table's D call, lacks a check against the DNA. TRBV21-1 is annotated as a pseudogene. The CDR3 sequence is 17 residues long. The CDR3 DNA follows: TGTGCCAGCAGCAAAGATCTTGAGAGCGGGACCACCTACGAGCAGTACTTC. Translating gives CASSKDLESGTTYEQYF.

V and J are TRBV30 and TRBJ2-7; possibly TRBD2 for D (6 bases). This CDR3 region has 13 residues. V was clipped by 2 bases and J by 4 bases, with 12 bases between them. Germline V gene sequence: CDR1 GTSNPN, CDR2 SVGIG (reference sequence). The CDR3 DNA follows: TGTGCCTGGAGTACGGGGGTGAGGTACGAGCAGTACTTC. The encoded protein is CAWSTGVRYEQYF. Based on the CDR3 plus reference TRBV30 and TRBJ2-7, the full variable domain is SQTIHQWPATLVQPVGSPLSLECTVEGTSNPNLYWYRQAAGRGLQLLFYSVGIGQISSEVPQNLSASRPQDRQFILSSKKLLLSDSGFYLCAWSTGVRYEQYFGPGTRLTVT.